These 5 T cell receptor beta chains were all obtained from the same sample, sequenced in a study of shared clonotypes between healthy human individuals. Produced via immunoSEQ multiplex PCR; TCRdb's table is partial and in-frame only. The sample consists of approximately 720,000 clones, about three quarters of them appearing once. Source material: memory CD4+ T cells sorted from blood. The sample's subset: CD45RA-negative fraction. The receptors derive from a woman younger than 45 in good health.

The chain combines TRBV5-1 with TRBJ2-1; 8 bases match TRBD2. Germline V CDR1 and CDR2: SGHRS, YFSETQ. The V gene end was trimmed by 3 bases and the J gene end by 10 bases; junction bases not matched to a gene: 9. There are 14 residues in the CDR3. As DNA, the CDR3 is TGCGCCAGCAGCTACCAAGCGGGAGCTGAGGAGCAGTTCTTC. Its protein product is CASSYQAGAEEQFF.

The CDR3 protein is CASSIGDSNEQFF. The CDR3 DNA follows: TGTGCCAGCAGCATCGGGGACAGTAATGAGCAGTTCTTC. The chain couples TRBV11-2 to TRBJ2-1, with 7 bases aligning to TRBD1. Germline V gene sequence: CDR1 SGHAT, CDR2 FQNNGV. CDR3 length equals 13 residues. J lost 7 bases, V lost 5 bases, and 5 bases had no gene match.

V and J are TRBV7-9 and TRBJ2-2; TRBD1 aligns across 9 bases. Germline CDR1 is SEHNR and CDR2 is FQNEAQ (reference sequence). This CDR3 has 15 amino acids. With 4 bases clipped from V and 5 bases from J, the junction kept 5 bases outside the gene matches. This chain's CDR3 is CASSSTTGGTGELFF. The CDR3 DNA sequence: TGTGCCAGCAGCTCTACGACAGGGGGGACCGGGGAGCTGTTTTTT.

This rearrangement joins TRBV7-9 to TRBJ1-2; no clear D gene. This CDR3 spans 15 amino acids. The ends were cut back, 1 base at V and 1 base at J, with 10 bases in the middle. The germline CDR1 and CDR2 sequences are SEHNR and FQNEAQ (reference sequence). The DNA of the CDR3 is TGTGCCAGCAGCTTAGAGTCGGGCAATAACTATGGCTACACCTTC. It is translated as CASSLESGNNYGYTF.

This chain links TRBV11-2 with TRBJ2-5; D not resolved. CDR3 length: 14 amino acids. Per germline, CDR1 SGHAT and CDR2 FQNNGV. Deletions cut 1 base from V and 5 bases from J, with 11 bases between. CDR3 bases: TGTGCCAGCAGCTTAGGGTCAGCAAGGGAGACCCAGTACTTC. This sequence encodes CASSLGSARETQYF.